A selection of T cell receptor beta chains follows, all from one sample in a study of CD8+ T cells in alopecia areata. This table comes from immunoSEQ multiplex PCR, and its TCRdb copy is limited to in-frame clones, with some not included. The sample yields 100,000 to 130,000 clones, 45% to 60% seen once. The sequencing sample was made of NKG2D-low CD8+ T cells sorted from blood. The receptors were sampled from a human donor with alopecia areata. The CDR3 runs from the conserved cysteine through the conserved F or W. A D gene is named only where the DNA matches it firmly. Clone size is not always given. Where it is, it says once, few, many or a class for expanded clones.

>TRBJ2-1|TRBV7-3|TRBD2|-
CASSTRTSGRDEQFF
TGTGCCAGCAGCACCCGGACTAGCGGGAGAGATGAGCAGTTCTTC
>TRBJ2-7|TRBV6-5|-|few
CASSYQRGTYEQYF
TGTGCCAGCAGTTACCAGCGCGGGACCTACGAGCAGTACTTC
>TRBJ2-7|TRBV13|-|-
CASSPTGVHEQYF
TGTGCCAGCAGTCCGACAGGTGTCCACGAGCAGTACTTC
>TRBJ2-2|TRBV27|-|-
CASSLMLRQIYNTGELFF
TGTGCCAGCAGTTTAATGTTAAGGCAGATCTACAACACCGGGGAGCTGTTTTTT
>TRBJ1-1|TRBV27|-|-
CASMGGSAEAFF
TGTGCCAGCATGGGTGGTTCCGCTGAAGCTTTCTTT
>TRBJ2-7|TRBV20-1|-|-
CSARDGREQYF
TGCAGTGCTAGAGATGGGCGCGAGCAGTACTTC
>TRBJ2-7|TRBV28|TRBD2|-
CASSLATSGEQYF
TGTGCCAGCAGTTTGGCGACTAGCGGCGAGCAGTACTTC
>TRBJ2-7|TRBV14|TRBD2|-
CASSHSGRAFSEQYF
TGTGCCAGCAGTCATAGCGGGAGGGCCTTCTCCGAGCAGTACTTC
>TRBJ2-2|TRBV18|-|few
CASCHRDCRELFF
TGTGCCAGCTGTCACAGGGACTGCCGGGAGCTGTTTTTT
>TRBJ2-5|TRBV30|TRBD2|-
CAWSPEVRREAQYF
TGTGCCTGGAGTCCAGAGGTCCGACGGGAGGCCCAGTACTTC
>TRBJ1-4|TRBV29-1|-|-
CSGTDGLSANEKLFF
TGCAGCGGGACCGACGGTCTATCGGCTAATGAAAAACTGTTTTTT
>TRBJ2-5|TRBV7-9|TRBD1|few
CASSLALGTGGRETQYF
TGTGCCAGCAGCTTAGCGTTGGGGACAGGGGGCCGAGAGACCCAGTACTTC
>TRBJ1-2|TRBV7-9|-|-
CASRGTRSYGYTF
TGTGCCAGCAGGGGGACACGGTCCTATGGCTACACCTTC
>TRBJ2-7|TRBV13|TRBD2|once
CASSSGGGDYEQYF
TGTGCCAGCAGCTCGGGGGGGGGCGACTACGAGCAGTACTTC
>TRBJ2-3|TRBV6-4|TRBD2|-
CASSELAGSTDTQYF
TGTGCCAGCAGTGAACTAGCGGGAAGCACAGATACGCAGTATTTT
>TRBJ2-7|TRBV14|TRBD1|few
CASSQGSGTGGHEQYF
TGTGCCAGCAGCCAAGGATCCGGGACAGGGGGCCACGAGCAGTACTTC
>TRBJ2-3|TRBV10-1|-|-
CASSESIADTQYF
TGCGCCAGCAGTGAGTCGATAGCAGATACGCAGTATTTT
>TRBJ2-1|TRBV6-1|TRBD2|few
CASNRASGGNEQFF
TGTGCCAGCAACAGGGCTAGCGGGGGCAATGAGCAGTTCTTC
>TRBJ2-1|TRBV7-9|-|once
CASSLPRNEQFF
TGTGCCAGCAGCCTCCCCCGAAATGAGCAGTTCTTC
>TRBJ1-5|TRBV27|-|-
CASSPTTKGNQPQHF
TGTGCCAGCAGTCCCACAACAAAGGGCAATCAGCCCCAGCATTTT
>TRBJ2-5|TRBV7-2|-|once
CASSSRLGGTQETQYF
TGTGCCAGCAGCTCCAGGCTAGGCGGTACCCAAGAGACCCAGTACTTC
>TRBJ2-7|TRBV27|-|-
CASSFGQGTYEQYF
TGTGCCAGCAGTTTCGGGCAGGGGACCTACGAGCAGTACTTC
>TRBJ1-1|TRBV29-1|-|-
CSAQADEAFF
TGCAGCGCCCAAGCAGATGAAGCTTTCTTT
>TRBJ1-1|TRBV27|TRBD1|few
CASSWTGNTEAFF
TGTGCCAGCAGTTGGACAGGGAACACTGAAGCTTTCTTT
>TRBJ2-7|TRBV29-1|-|-
CSVETQEPYEQYF
TGCAGCGTTGAGACGCAGGAGCCCTACGAGCAGTACTTC
>TRBJ2-3|TRBV29-1|TRBD2|few
CSVDISGSTDTQYF
TGCAGCGTTGATATTAGCGGGAGCACAGATACGCAGTATTTT
>TRBJ1-2|TRBV5-6|TRBD1|-
CASSADRGLELGYGYTF
TGTGCCAGCAGCGCCGACAGGGGGCTAGAGTTAGGCTATGGCTACACCTTC
>TRBJ1-1|TRBV2|-|few
CASSSRGLNTEAFF
TGTGCCAGCAGCTCCAGGGGCCTGAACACTGAAGCTTTCTTT
>TRBJ2-4|TRBV7-9|-|-
CASSHAGLANIQYF
TGTGCCAGCAGCCATGCCGGACTCGCAAACATTCAGTACTTC
>TRBJ2-7|TRBV7-6|-|-
CASSLNSDGRGDEQYF
TGTGCCAGCAGCTTAAATAGCGACGGACGGGGTGACGAGCAGTACTTC
>TRBJ2-7|TRBV7-6|-|few
CASSLGRMIRGPDGVYEQYF
TGTGCCAGCAGCTTAGGCCGGATGATACGCGGACCGGATGGGGTTTACGAGCAGTACTTC
>TRBJ1-1|TRBV7-9|-|-
CASRPGSTVNTEAFF
TGTGCCAGCAGACCGGGGTCAACTGTGAACACTGAAGCTTTCTTT
>TRBJ2-7|TRBV29-1|TRBD2|-
CSVELPSGTYEQYF
TGCAGCGTTGAACTCCCTAGCGGAACCTACGAGCAGTACTTC
>TRBJ2-2|TRBV4-1|TRBD1|few
CASSHGTGNTGELFF
TGCGCCAGCAGCCACGGGACAGGGAACACCGGGGAGCTGTTTTTT
>TRBJ2-2|TRBV6-4|-|few
CASSDSSTGELFF
TGTGCCAGCAGTGACTCGAGCACCGGGGAGCTGTTTTTT
>TRBJ1-4|TRBV7-2|-|once
CASSTGTWREKLFF
TGTGCCAGCAGCACCGGGACGTGGAGGGAAAAACTGTTTTTT
>TRBJ2-1|TRBV11-2|-|-
CASSLADGLSSYNEQFF
TGTGCCAGCAGCTTAGCGGATGGGCTAAGCTCCTACAATGAGCAGTTCTTC
>TRBJ1-5|TRBV6-5|TRBD1|-
CASKNRGSGNQPQHF
TGTGCCAGCAAGAACAGGGGTAGTGGCAATCAGCCCCAGCATTTT
>TRBJ2-7|TRBV11-3|-|-
CASSSRDNYYEQYF
TGTGCCAGCAGCTCCCGGGACAACTACTACGAGCAGTACTTC
>TRBJ2-3|TRBV13|-|once
CASRDTDTQYF
TGTGCCAGCAGGGACACAGATACGCAGTATTTT
>TRBJ2-7|TRBV27|-|once
CASSLSVQETYEQYF
TGTGCCAGCAGTTTATCGGTCCAGGAAACCTACGAGCAGTACTTC
>TRBJ2-1|TRBV30|TRBD2|-
CAFLNLAGDYNEQFF
TGTGCCTTTCTGAATCTAGCGGGGGATTACAATGAGCAGTTCTTC
>TRBJ2-7|TRBV27|-|once
CASSDGLGGRTYEQYF
TGTGCCAGCAGTGACGGACTAGGGGGTCGAACCTACGAGCAGTACTTC
>TRBJ2-2|TRBV2|-|-
CASSVGHANTGELFF
TGTGCCAGCAGTGTGGGACATGCGAACACCGGGGAGCTGTTTTTT
>TRBJ2-3|TRBV6-5|TRBD2|few
CASSYNAGGSTDTQYF
TGTGCCAGCAGTTACAACGCGGGAGGAAGCACAGATACGCAGTATTTT
>TRBJ2-7|TRBV14|-|once
CARERTYEQYF
TGTGCCAGGGAGCGAACCTACGAGCAGTACTTC
>TRBJ2-7|TRBV29-1|-|-
CSVERDNPYEQYF
TGCAGCGTTGAAAGGGACAACCCATACGAGCAGTACTTC
>TRBJ1-2|TRBV14|-|-
CASSQATVYGYTF
TGTGCCAGCAGCCAAGCGACGGTTTATGGCTACACCTTC
>TRBJ1-2|TRBV30|-|-
CAANRPNGYTF
TGTGCCGCCAACAGGCCCAATGGCTACACCTTC
>TRBJ1-2|TRBV4-1|-|-
CASSQVGGGFHGYTF
TGCGCCAGCAGCCAAGTGGGTGGGGGGTTCCATGGCTACACCTTC
>TRBJ2-7|TRBV5-1|TRBD1|-
CASSFGTGQVYEQYF
TGCGCCAGCAGCTTCGGGACAGGACAAGTCTACGAGCAGTACTTC
>TRBJ2-3|TRBV11-2|-|-
CATSTYTDTQYF
TGTGCCACCAGCACGTACACAGATACGCAGTATTTT
>TRBJ1-2|TRBV27|-|-
CASRKVGEGDTF
TGTGCCAGCCGAAAGGTCGGGGAGGGGGACACCTTC
>TRBJ2-3|TRBV29-1|-|-
CSVEDLGGGTDTQYF
TGCAGCGTTGAAGATCTAGGAGGGGGGACAGATACGCAGTATTTT
>TRBJ2-1|TRBV27|TRBD2|-
CASSPSGTYNEQFF
TGTGCCAGCAGTCCCAGCGGGACCTACAATGAGCAGTTCTTC